This T cell receptor beta chain is from a study of blood T cell repertoires in COVID-19. Overall study context: The analysed material was cDNA or gDNA that came from T cells, B-cell-depleted T cells, or PBMCs.

The table lists this clone with a count of one. As handled by the study authors: How many nucleated cells were present was estimated from reference gene primer amplification. Sequencing used immunoSEQ multiplex PCR; TCRdb keeps in-frame clones, though not all of them. The V and J calls and clone size were taken over from that table, and D and trimming were inferred from the DNA. The sample lists fewer than 500,000 clones, 75% to 90% seen once, with roughly 4% in the top ten. Sequencing was carried out using peripheral blood. The receptor was isolated from a woman aged 25 to 45 with acute or convalescent COVID-19.

In DNA, the CDR3 is TGTGCCAGCAGCCCACGGGGGTCGGTCGAGCAGTACTTC. Protein product: CASSPRGSVEQYF. The chain is built from TRBV7-9 and TRBJ2-7; D may be TRBD2 (6 bases). V lost 5 bases, J lost 6 bases, and 14 bases lay in between. From germline, CDR1 is SEHNR and CDR2 FQNEAQ (reference sequence). There are 13 residues in the CDR3.